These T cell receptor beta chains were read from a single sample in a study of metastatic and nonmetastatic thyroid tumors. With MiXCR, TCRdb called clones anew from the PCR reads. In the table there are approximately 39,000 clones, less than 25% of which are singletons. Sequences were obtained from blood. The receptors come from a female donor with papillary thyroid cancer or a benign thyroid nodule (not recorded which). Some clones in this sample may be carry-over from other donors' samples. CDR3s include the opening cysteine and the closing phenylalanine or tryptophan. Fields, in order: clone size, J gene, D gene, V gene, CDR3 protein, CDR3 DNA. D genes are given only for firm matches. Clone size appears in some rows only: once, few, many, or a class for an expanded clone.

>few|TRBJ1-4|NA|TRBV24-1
CASSRIQGEGEKLFF
TGTGCCAGCTCACGGATCCAGGGAGAGGGTGAAAAACTGTTTTTT
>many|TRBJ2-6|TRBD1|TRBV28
CASSSGDRISGANVLTF
TGTGCCAGCAGTTCCGGGGACAGGATCTCTGGGGCCAACGTCCTGACTTTC
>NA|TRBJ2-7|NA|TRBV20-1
CSADGRGYEQYF
TGCAGTGCTGATGGCAGGGGTTACGAGCAGTACTTC
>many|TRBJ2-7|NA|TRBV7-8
CASSLATSYEQYF
TGTGCCAGCAGCTTAGCGACTAGCTACGAGCAGTACTTC
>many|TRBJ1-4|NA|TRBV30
CAWSVRRGEKLFF
TGTGCCTGGAGTGTACGACGGGGTGAAAAACTGTTTTTT
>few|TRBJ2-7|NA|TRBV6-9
CASSYGLPYEQYF
TGTGCCAGCAGTTATGGGCTGCCCTACGAGCAGTACTTC
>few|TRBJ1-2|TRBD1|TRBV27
CASILKWTGGAGYTF
TGTGCCAGCATTTTAAAGTGGACAGGGGGCGCTGGCTACACCTTC
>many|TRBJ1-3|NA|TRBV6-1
CASSQLGENTIYF
TGTGCCAGCAGTCAACTCGGTGAAAACACCATATATTTT
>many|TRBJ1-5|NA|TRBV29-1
CSGGSPGQPQHF
TGCAGCGGTGGATCCCCAGGGCAGCCCCAGCATTTT
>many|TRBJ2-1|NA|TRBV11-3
CASRRENEQFF
TGTGCCAGTAGGAGGGAGAATGAGCAGTTCTTC
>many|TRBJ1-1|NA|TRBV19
CASSYQVNTEAFF
TGTGCCAGTAGCTATCAGGTGAACACTGAAGCTTTCTTT
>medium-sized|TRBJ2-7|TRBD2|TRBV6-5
CASSYGTTYEQYF
TGTGCCAGCAGTTACGGGACTACCTACGAGCAGTACTTC
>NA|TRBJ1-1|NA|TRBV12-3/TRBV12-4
CASQLTCLSEAFF
TGTGCCAGCCAGTTGACGTGTCTTTCCGAAGCTTTCTTT
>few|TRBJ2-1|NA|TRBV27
CASSLSPGVSSYNEQFF
TGTGCCAGCAGTTTATCGCCGGGAGTGAGCTCCTACAATGAGCAGTTCTTC
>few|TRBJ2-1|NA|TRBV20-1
CSALTSGAYSYNEQFF
TGCAGTGCTTTAACCTCCGGCGCGTACTCCTACAATGAGCAGTTCTTC
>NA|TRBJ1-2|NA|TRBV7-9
CASSLGHRTHGYTF
TGTGCCAGCAGCTTAGGTCACAGGACCCATGGCTACACCTTC
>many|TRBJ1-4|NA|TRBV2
CASLEGSGNEKLFF
TGTGCCAGCCTGGAGGGATCGGGTAATGAAAAACTGTTTTTT
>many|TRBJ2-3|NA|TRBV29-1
CSVDTQALTDTQYF
TGCAGCGTTGATACACAGGCCCTCACAGATACGCAGTATTTT
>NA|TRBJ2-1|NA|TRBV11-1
CASSLQIGGTYNEQFF
TGTGCCAGCAGCTTACAGATCGGCGGGACCTACAATGAGCAGTTCTTC
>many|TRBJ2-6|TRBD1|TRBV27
CASSPLGQGRGGANVLTF
TGTGCCAGCAGTCCACTAGGACAGGGACGGGGTGGGGCCAACGTCCTGACTTTC
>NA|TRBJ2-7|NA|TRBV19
CASSIAARSDYEQYF
TGTGCCAGTAGTATAGCAGCCAGGAGTGACTACGAGCAGTACTTC
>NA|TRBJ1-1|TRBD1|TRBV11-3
CASSATGVSVTEAFF
TGTGCCAGCAGCGCCACAGGGGTATCGGTCACTGAAGCTTTCTTT
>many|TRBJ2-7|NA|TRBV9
CASSPSLGGEQYF
TGTGCCAGCAGCCCTAGTCTGGGGGGAGAGCAGTACTTC
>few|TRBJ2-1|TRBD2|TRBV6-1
CVSSEGVGYREANEQFF
TGTGTCAGCAGTGAGGGTGTTGGCTATCGGGAGGCGAATGAGCAGTTCTTC
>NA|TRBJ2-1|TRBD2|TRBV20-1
CSAPLAGGLNEQFF
TGCAGTGCGCCGCTAGCGGGAGGGCTCAATGAGCAGTTCTTC
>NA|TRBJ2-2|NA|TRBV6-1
CAMPSGCTGELFF
TGTGCCATGCCAAGCGGGTGCACCGGGGAGCTGTTTTTT
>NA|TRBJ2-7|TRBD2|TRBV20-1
CSSGEGSYEQYF
TGCAGTTCCGGGGAGGGCTCCTACGAGCAGTACTTC
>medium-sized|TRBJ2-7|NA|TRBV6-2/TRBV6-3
CASSFRGEGDEQYF
TGTGCCAGCAGTTTTAGAGGGGAAGGGGACGAGCAGTACTTC
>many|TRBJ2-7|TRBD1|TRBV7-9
CASSRITGTGRYEQYF
TGTGCCAGCAGCCGTATAACCGGGACAGGGCGATACGAGCAGTACTTC
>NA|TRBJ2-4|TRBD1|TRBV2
CASSYDRGENIQYF
TGTGCCAGCAGTTATGACAGGGGTGAGAACATTCAGTACTTC
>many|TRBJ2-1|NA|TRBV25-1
CASSESWTGPYNEQFF
TGTGCCAGCAGTGAATCATGGACGGGGCCGTACAATGAGCAGTTCTTC
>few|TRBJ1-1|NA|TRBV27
CASSSSATYTEAFF
TGTGCCAGCAGTTCGTCGGCGACGTACACTGAAGCTTTCTTT
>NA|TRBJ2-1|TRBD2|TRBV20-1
CSALTSRHYNEQFF
TGCAGTGCTTTGACTAGCAGACACTACAATGAGCAGTTCTTC
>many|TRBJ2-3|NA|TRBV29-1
CSEGHTDTQYF
TGCAGCGAAGGACACACAGATACGCAGTATTTT
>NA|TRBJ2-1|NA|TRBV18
CASSGDGSYNEQFF
TGTGCCAGCTCAGGGGACGGCTCCTACAATGAGCAGTTCTTC
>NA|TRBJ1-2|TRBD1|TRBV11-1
CASSLGQGDGYTF
TGTGCCAGCAGCTTAGGACAGGGGGACGGCTACACCTTC
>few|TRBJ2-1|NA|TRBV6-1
CASSARGTEGNEQFF
TGTGCCAGCAGTGCCCGGGGGACAGAGGGAAATGAGCAGTTCTTC
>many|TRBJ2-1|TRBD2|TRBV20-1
CSVGAGGYNEQFF
TGCAGTGTGGGAGCGGGAGGGTACAATGAGCAGTTCTTC
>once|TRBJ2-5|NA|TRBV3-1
CAISPPAGSEAQYF
TGTGCCATCAGCCCGCCGGCGGGATCAGAGGCCCAGTACTTC
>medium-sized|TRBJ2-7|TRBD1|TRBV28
CASSYGQGNPYEQYF
TGTGCCAGCAGCTACGGACAGGGGAACCCCTACGAGCAGTACTTC
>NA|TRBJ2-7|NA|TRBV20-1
CSSTQWAPYEQYF
TGCAGTTCGACACAGTGGGCCCCTTACGAGCAGTACTTC
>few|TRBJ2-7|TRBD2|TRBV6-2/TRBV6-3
CASSYSIVAGNQQYF
TGTGCCAGCAGTTACTCGATAGTAGCGGGAAATCAGCAGTACTTC
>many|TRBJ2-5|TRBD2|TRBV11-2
CASSLSGRDQETQYF
TGTGCCAGCAGCTTGAGCGGGAGGGACCAAGAGACCCAGTACTTC
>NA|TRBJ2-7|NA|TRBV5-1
CASSGRPDVIPTEQYF
TGCGCCAGCAGCGGTCGGCCGGACGTTATCCCTACCGAGCAGTACTTC
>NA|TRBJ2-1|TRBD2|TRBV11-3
CASSLEPTSEGGLFYNEQFF
TGTGCCAGCAGCTTAGAACCGACTTCGGAGGGAGGGCTTTTCTACAATGAGCAGTTCTTC
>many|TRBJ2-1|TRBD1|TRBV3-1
CASSPKLGQGRIGSNEQFF
TGTGCCAGCAGCCCTAAACTCGGACAGGGTAGAATTGGTTCCAATGAGCAGTTCTTC